Listed below are T cell receptor beta chains from one sample, sequenced in a study of T cell responses to AZD1222 COVID-19 vaccine. Assay: immunoSEQ multiplex PCR; the TCRdb copy retains only in-frame clones and omits some. The top ten clones hold more than 1.3% of a sample with around 170,000 clones, 90% of them seen once. This sample comprised peripheral blood, obtained on day 0 of AZD1222 vaccination. Receptors originate from an adult in good health. Each CDR3 is given with its conserved first and last residue. Each record gives: J gene, clone size, CDR3 length, V gene, D gene, CDR3 DNA, CDR3 protein. D genes are given only for firm matches. The size entry is marked missing in some rows and otherwise reads once, few, many or a size class.

>TRBJ1-5|.|17|TRBV4-3|.
TGCGCCAGCAGCCAAGAAGCGGGGACCCTAACCTATCAGCCCCAGCATTTT
CASSQEAGTLTYQPQHF
>TRBJ2-7|.|17|TRBV4-1|.
TGCGCCAGCAGCCCACAAACGGTTGGGGGACGTGCCTACGAGCAGTACTTC
CASSPQTVGGRAYEQYF
>TRBJ1-1|.|14|TRBV6-5|TRBD1
TGTGCCAGCAGTACAGGGGGCATCAGCACTGAAGCTTTCTTT
CASSTGGISTEAFF
>TRBJ1-6|.|15|TRBV19|.
TGTGCCAGTAAGGGCAGGCGAGCCACAAATTCACCCCTCCACTTT
CASKGRRATNSPLHF
>TRBJ1-5|.|12|TRBV5-6|.
TGTGCCAGCAGCTTGGAGCCGGGGCCCCAGCATTTT
CASSLEPGPQHF
>TRBJ1-2|.|14|TRBV28|TRBD1
TGTGCCAGCTCGGGACAGGGCCCCTCTTATGGCTACACCTTC
CASSGQGPSYGYTF
>TRBJ1-5|.|14|TRBV5-8|.
TGTGCCAGCACCGGGGGAACCGGCTATCAGCCCCAGCATTTT
CASTGGTGYQPQHF
>TRBJ2-7|.|11|TRBV28|.
TGTGCCAGCAGTTTACTTTACGAGCAGTACTTC
CASSLLYEQYF
>TRBJ1-2|.|19|TRBV4-1|TRBD1
TGCGCCAGCAGCCAATTTATCGTCGACAGGGGGACTCCGAACTATGGCTACACCTTC
CASSQFIVDRGTPNYGYTF
>TRBJ1-5|few|13|TRBV6-4|.
TGTGCCAGCAGTGAAAGGGGCAATCAGCCCCAGCATTTT
CASSERGNQPQHF
>TRBJ2-2|.|14|TRBV19|.
TGTGCCAGTAGTATTTACGGGCGGACCGGGGAGCTGTTTTTT
CASSIYGRTGELFF
>TRBJ2-5|few|14|TRBV7-9|TRBD1
TGTGCCAGCAGCTTAGACAGGGGGCGGGAGACCCAGTACTTC
CASSLDRGRETQYF
>TRBJ1-1|.|15|TRBV6-4|.
TGTGCCAGCAGACGGGACCAAGCCATGAACACTGAAGCTTTCTTT
CASRRDQAMNTEAFF
>TRBJ1-2|.|17|TRBV4-3|.
TGCGCCAGCAGCCAAGGTTCCGGGACACCGACTAACTATGGCTACACCTTC
CASSQGSGTPTNYGYTF
>TRBJ1-6|.|15|TRBV6-5|TRBD1
TGTGCCAGCAGTCGGGACAGGGGAAGGAATTCACCCCTCCACTTT
CASSRDRGRNSPLHF
>TRBJ1-2|.|13|TRBV18|.
TGTGCCAGCTCACCACAGGGGGGCTATGGCTACACCTTC
CASSPQGGYGYTF
>TRBJ1-1|few|14|TRBV5-1|TRBD1
TGCGCCAGCAGCTTGGGGACAGGGAACACTGAAGCTTTCTTT
CASSLGTGNTEAFF
>TRBJ2-1|.|10|TRBV6-5|.
TGTGCCAGCGGCGGACATGAGCAGTTCTTC
CASGGHEQFF
>TRBJ1-5|.|15|TRBV4-1|.
TGCGCCAGCAGCCTAAAGGGAGGAACCAATCAGCCCCAGCATTTT
CASSLKGGTNQPQHF
>TRBJ1-1|.|16|TRBV7-2|.
TGTGCCAGCAGCTTAACGGCTGGGCAGTCGAACACTGAAGCTTTCTTT
CASSLTAGQSNTEAFF
>TRBJ2-1|.|16|TRBV11-3|.
TGTGCCAGCAGCCGCTCCCGGGGCAGAATAGACAATGAGCAGTTCTTC
CASSRSRGRIDNEQFF
>TRBJ2-1|.|17|TRBV4-1|.
TGCGCCAGCAGCCTTCTACTCCGGGGCCCGTCCTACAATGAGCAGTTCTTC
CASSLLLRGPSYNEQFF
>TRBJ1-4|.|18|TRBV15|.
TGTGCCACCAGCAGAGATTGGCCGGAGAGTACAACTAATGAAAAACTGTTTTTT
CATSRDWPESTTNEKLFF
>TRBJ1-2|.|15|TRBV4-1|.
TGCGCCAGCAGCCAAGTGAGGGGAGTTAACTATGGCTACACCTTC
CASSQVRGVNYGYTF
>TRBJ1-5|.|14|TRBV29-1|.
TGCAGCGTGTCGTACACGGCATTGGATCAGCCCCAGCATTTT
CSVSYTALDQPQHF
>TRBJ1-1|.|14|TRBV6-5|TRBD1
TGTGCCAGCATCTATGGACAGGGAGGCACTGAAGCTTTCTTT
CASIYGQGGTEAFF
>TRBJ2-3|.|16|TRBV5-1|TRBD2
TGCGCCAGCAGCCCGAGCGGGGGGGCTTACACAGATACGCAGTATTTT
CASSPSGGAYTDTQYF
>TRBJ1-1|.|15|TRBV6-5|.
TGTGCCAGCCGACAGTACTTAAGCTTGAACACTGAAGCTTTCTTT
CASRQYLSLNTEAFF
>TRBJ1-1|.|13|TRBV5-4|.
TGTGCCAGCAGCTTGTCCTGGAACACTGAAGCTTTCTTT
CASSLSWNTEAFF
>TRBJ1-1|.|15|TRBV6-5|.
TGTGCCAGCAGTTACCCCGGCGGGGTTTGGACTGAAGCTTTCTTT
CASSYPGGVWTEAFF
>TRBJ1-2|.|13|TRBV28|.
TGTGCCAGCAGCTTCCAGGGTAGGAAAGGCTACACCTTC
CASSFQGRKGYTF
>TRBJ2-7|.|12|TRBV5-6|.
TGTGCCAGCAGCCGACAGCTCTACGAGCAGTACTTC
CASSRQLYEQYF
>TRBJ1-2|.|15|TRBV6-5|TRBD1
TGTGCCAGCAGTAAACCCGGGACAGGGAACTATGGCTACACCTTC
CASSKPGTGNYGYTF
>TRBJ2-5|.|12|TRBV5-5|.
TGTGCCAGTCGACAGTTCCAAGAGACCCAGTACTTC
CASRQFQETQYF
>TRBJ2-2|.|14|TRBV7-9|TRBD2
TGTGCCAGCGCTCCCCGGGGGGGTAACGGGGAGCTGTTTTTT
CASAPRGGNGELFF
>TRBJ1-1|.|14|TRBV19|.
TGTGCCAGTAGTATAAGCGGGGTGAACACTGAAGCTTTCTTT
CASSISGVNTEAFF
>TRBJ1-6|.|17|TRBV11-3|.
TGTGCCAGCAGTCACCGTCGGGCGAGCTCCTATAATTCACCCCTCCACTTT
CASSHRRASSYNSPLHF
>TRBJ2-1|.|16|TRBV10-3|.
TGTGCCATCAGTGAGTCTGGGGGGGCGGGGTACAATGAGCAGTTCTTC
CAISESGGAGYNEQFF
>TRBJ2-7|once|16|TRBV6-5|.
TGTGCCAGCAGTTACTCCGCCCCCGCGGAGGTCTACGAGCAGTACTTC
CASSYSAPAEVYEQYF
>TRBJ2-7|.|16|TRBV6-5|TRBD2
TGTGCCAGCAGTTATTCAGCCCCGGGACTAAACTACGAGCAGTACTTC
CASSYSAPGLNYEQYF
>TRBJ1-2|.|14|TRBV28|.
TGTGCCAGCAGTTCCCCGGGGAGGGGAAATGGCTACACCTTC
CASSSPGRGNGYTF
>TRBJ1-5|.|14|TRBV6-5|TRBD1
TGTGCCAGCACCCGGGGACAGGGGAATCAGCCCCAGCATTTT
CASTRGQGNQPQHF
>TRBJ1-3|.|16|TRBV11-2|.
TGTGCCAGCAGCTTAGGAGGCCAGGCTTCTGGAAACACCATATATTTT
CASSLGGQASGNTIYF
>TRBJ1-2|.|14|TRBV7-2|.
TGTGCCAGCAGCTTATGGGCAAGTAACTATGGCTACACCTTC
CASSLWASNYGYTF
>TRBJ1-2|.|14|TRBV7-8|TRBD1
TGTGCCAGCAGCTTGAGACAGGGGAGCCGTGGCTACACCTTC
CASSLRQGSRGYTF
>TRBJ2-5|few|17|TRBV4-3|.
TGCGCCAGCAGCCAAGTTTATTTTGGACAGACAGAAGAGACCCAGTACTTC
CASSQVYFGQTEETQYF
>TRBJ1-1|once|14|TRBV7-9|.
TGTGCCAGCAGCTTACAGGGTCTGATTACTGAAGCTTTCTTT
CASSLQGLITEAFF
>TRBJ1-3|.|15|TRBV6-1|.
TGTGCCAGCAGTGACCGCCGGGGGGTGGGAAACACCATATATTTT
CASSDRRGVGNTIYF
>TRBJ2-2|.|14|TRBV5-1|.
TGCGCCAGCAGATCGGCAATGAACACCGGGGAGCTGTTTTTT
CASRSAMNTGELFF
>TRBJ1-2|.|15|TRBV9|.
TGTGCCAGCAGCGTAGCTAGGGACGCCCAATATGGCTACACCTTC
CASSVARDAQYGYTF
>TRBJ1-1|.|13|TRBV7-2|.
TGTGCCAGCAGCCTTTGGGTGGGCACTGAAGCTTTCTTT
CASSLWVGTEAFF
>TRBJ1-2|once|13|TRBV18|.
TGTGCCAGCTCACCATCACGGAGCTATGGCTACACCTTC
CASSPSRSYGYTF
>TRBJ1-2|.|17|TRBV19|TRBD1
TGTGCCAGTAGACCTGCTCCGGGACAGGGGGCGAACTATGGCTACACCTTC
CASRPAPGQGANYGYTF
>TRBJ1-1|.|13|TRBV7-9|.
TGTGCCAGCAGCTTACTACCGACCCCTGAAGCTTTCTTT
CASSLLPTPEAFF